This T cell receptor beta chain was captured in a study of cytomegalovirus exposure and HLA in healthy donors. Study observations and caveats: Cytomegalovirus-associated status was assigned to approximately 160 TCR beta chains.

Note on this clone: Its cognate antigen is unknown.

The V segment lost 0 bases and the J segment 7 bases; nucleotides outside the gene matches: 6. There are 15 residues in the CDR3. Germline CDR1 and CDR2: SQVTM and ANQGSEA. PCR used 60 Vbeta primers and 13 Jbeta primers. Assay: immunoSEQ multiplex PCR; the TCRdb copy retains only in-frame clones and omits some. The sample includes roughly 59,000 clones, approximately 74% of them seen just once. V usage is TRBV29-1 and J usage is TRBJ2-2; 9 bases line up with TRBD2. The clonotype was recovered from a man aged 40-49 years in good health and CMV-seropositive. Sequencing used PBMCs. The CDR3 bases are TGCAGCGTTGAAGAAGCGGGAGGTCGCATCGGGGAGCTGTTTTTT. It is translated as CSVEEAGGRIGELFF.